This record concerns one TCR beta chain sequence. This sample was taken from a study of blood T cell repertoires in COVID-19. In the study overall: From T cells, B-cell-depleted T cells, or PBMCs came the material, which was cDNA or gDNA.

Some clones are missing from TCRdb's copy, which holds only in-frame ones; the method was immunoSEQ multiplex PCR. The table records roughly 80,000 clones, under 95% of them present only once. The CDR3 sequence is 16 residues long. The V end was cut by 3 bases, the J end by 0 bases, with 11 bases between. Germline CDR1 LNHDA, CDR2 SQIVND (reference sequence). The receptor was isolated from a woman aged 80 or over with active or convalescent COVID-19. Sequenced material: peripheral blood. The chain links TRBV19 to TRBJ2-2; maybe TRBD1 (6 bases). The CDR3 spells CASSIRTASNTGELFF. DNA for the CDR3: TGTGCCAGTAGTATCCGGACAGCCTCGAACACCGGGGAGCTGTTTTTT.